Here is one TCR beta chain with its context. No antigen is known for it. One end of the junction does not line up with germline, which may come from a read error. This sample was included in a study of T-cell memory formation after mild COVID-19. Whole-study context: Clustering of TCRs was largely donor specific.

5'RACE, which relied on constant-segment primers, yielded TCR alpha and TCR beta cDNA libraries carrying sample barcodes and UMIs. Each CDR3 protein is one row after TCRdb ran MiXCR on the 5' RACE reads. The data show roughly 600,000 distinct CDR3 sequences, 18% seen once. Overall study results and limits: Clones shrinking from day 15 to 85 showed even CD4/CD8 mixes; later expanders tilted CD4+. The finding that pre-infection memory included some responding clones suggested that cross-reactive memory joined.

This sequence was found in an adult woman who had mild COVID-19 (a few samples of this study predate the infection). Cell type and time point are not known. The sequencing sample was made of PBMCs or a T cell subset sorted from them (not recorded which).

CDR3 in DNA: TGCGCCAGCAGCTTGGGGCACTCTACGGGGAACACTGAAGTTTTCTTT. Translated, it gives CASSLGHSTGNTEVFF. This chain uses TRBV5-1 with TRBJ1-1; no clear D. The CDR3 totals 16 residues. The germline gives CDR1 SGHRS, CDR2 YFSETQ.